This entry concerns a single T cell receptor beta chain. The data are from a study of blood T cell repertoires in COVID-19. Study overall: Samples representing acute and convalescent COVID-19 were sourced from the United States, Italy and Spain.

The CDR3 runs to 13 residues. The germline gives CDR1 SEHNR, CDR2 FQNEAQ (reference sequence). V was pared by 5 bases and J by 4 bases, with 3 bases of the junction left unmatched. Before being deemed recovered, Cohort 3 donors had two negative PCRs, clearance, or symptom resolution. Sequenced by immunoSEQ multiplex PCR; TCRdb stores in-frame clones only, minus some. The sample lists about 330,000 clones, about 92% occurring once. Sequencing input: PBMCs or T cells enriched from blood (not recorded which). The chain is built from TRBV7-9 and TRBJ2-3, with 7 bases matching TRBD2. The sequence was collected from a woman in her twenties or thirties who had recovered from COVID-19. In DNA, the CDR3 is TGTGCCAGCAGCGCGGCGGGAGCAGATACGCAGTATTTT. Amino acids: CASSAAGADTQYF.